This T cell receptor (beta chain) was obtained from a study of brain T cells in children with intractable seizures. The study's findings and limits: HCMV serostatus was not known, and viral specificity came from CDR3 similarity only. Absence of clones before surgery may stem from lower sequencing depth.

Documented time point: blood from clinic visit 5 months post-surgery; TSC patient then seizure free. The sequenced cases were selected for having the highest brain T cell transcript signatures. At least one anti-epileptic drug was given before surgery. This CDR3 has 13 residues. V lost 5 bases and J 0 bases, leaving 7 bases between the germline ends. From germline, CDR1 is SEHNR and CDR2 FQNEAQ (reference sequence). The repertoire was sequenced with immunoSEQ multiplex PCR; TCRdb's copy has only in-frame clones and lacks some. Altogether around 340,000 clones are present, over 90% being singletons, with the ten largest covering roughly 5.8%. To note about this clone: Antigen specificity is unknown.

Source: peripheral blood, taken approximately 5 months after surgery. The genes are TRBV7-9 and TRBJ1-1, with no clear D. This TCR was recovered from a boy in the first two years of life with tuberous sclerosis and intractable seizures. CDR3 in DNA: TGTGCCAGCAGCGCGCACATGAACACTGAAGCTTTCTTT. Residues: CASSAHMNTEAFF.